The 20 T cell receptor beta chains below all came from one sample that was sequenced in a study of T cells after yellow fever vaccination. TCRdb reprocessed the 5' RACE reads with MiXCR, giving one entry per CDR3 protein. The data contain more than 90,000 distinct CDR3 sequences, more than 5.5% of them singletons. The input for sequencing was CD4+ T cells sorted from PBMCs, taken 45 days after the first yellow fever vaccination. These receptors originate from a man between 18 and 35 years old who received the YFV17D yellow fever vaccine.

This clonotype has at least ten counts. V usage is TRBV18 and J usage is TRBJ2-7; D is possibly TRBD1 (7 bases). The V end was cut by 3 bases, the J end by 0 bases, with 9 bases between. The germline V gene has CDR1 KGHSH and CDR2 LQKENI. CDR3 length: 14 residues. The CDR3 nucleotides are TGTGCCAGCTCACCGCGGGACAGCTCCTACGAGCAGTACGTC. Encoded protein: CASSPRDSSYEQYV.

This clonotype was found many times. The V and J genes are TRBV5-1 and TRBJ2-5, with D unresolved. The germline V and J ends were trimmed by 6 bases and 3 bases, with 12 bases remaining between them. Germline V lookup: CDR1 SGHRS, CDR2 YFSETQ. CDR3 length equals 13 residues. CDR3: CASMLIGEETQYF. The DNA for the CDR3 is TGCGCCAGCATGCTTATTGGCGAAGAGACCCAGTACTTC.

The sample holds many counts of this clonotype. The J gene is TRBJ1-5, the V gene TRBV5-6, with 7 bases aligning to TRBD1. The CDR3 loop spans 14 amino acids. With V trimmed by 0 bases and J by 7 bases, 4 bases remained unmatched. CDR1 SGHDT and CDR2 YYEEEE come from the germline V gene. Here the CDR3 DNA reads TGTGCCAGCAGCTTGGGACAGGGAAGGCAGCCCCAGCATTTT. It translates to CASSLGQGRQPQHF.

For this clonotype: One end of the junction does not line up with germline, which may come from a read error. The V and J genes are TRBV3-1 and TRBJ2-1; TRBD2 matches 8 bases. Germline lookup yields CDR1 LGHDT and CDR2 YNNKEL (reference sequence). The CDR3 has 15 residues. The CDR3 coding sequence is TGTGCCACCAGCAACACAGCGGGGGCGACCAATGAGCAGTTCTTC. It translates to CATSNTAGATNEQFF.

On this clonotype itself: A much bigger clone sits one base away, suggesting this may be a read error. The CDR3 loop reads CASSLPPLDNEQFF. CDR3 nucleotides: TGTGCCAGCAGTTTACCCCCCCTCGATAATGAGCAGTTCTTC. This sequence joins TRBV12-3 or TRBV12-4 and TRBJ2-1; D unresolved. The CDR3 totals 14 residues. Trimming shortened V by 2 bases and J by 7 bases, and 12 bases separated the two germline ends.

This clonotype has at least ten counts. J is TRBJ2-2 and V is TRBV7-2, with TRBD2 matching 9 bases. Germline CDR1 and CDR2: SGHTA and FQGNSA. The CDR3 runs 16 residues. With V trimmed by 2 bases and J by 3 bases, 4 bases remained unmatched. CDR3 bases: TGTGCCAGCAGCTTACAAGCGGGGGGTTACACCGGGGAGCTGTTTTTT. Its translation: CASSLQAGGYTGELFF. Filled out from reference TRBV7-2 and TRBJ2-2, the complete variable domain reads GAGVSQSPSNKVTEKGKDVELRCDPISGHTALYWYRQSLGQGLEFLIYFQGNSAPDKSGLPSDRFSAERTGGSVSTLTIQRTQQEDSAVYLCASSLQAGGYTGELFFGEGSRLTVL.

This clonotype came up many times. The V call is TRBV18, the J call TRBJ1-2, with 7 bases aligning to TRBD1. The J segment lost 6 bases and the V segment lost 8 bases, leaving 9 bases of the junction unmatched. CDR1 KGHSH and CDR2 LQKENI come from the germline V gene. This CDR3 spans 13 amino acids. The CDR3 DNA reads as TGTGCCAGCAGCCCTGAGGGGGCCCATGGCTACACCTTC. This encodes CASSPEGAHGYTF.

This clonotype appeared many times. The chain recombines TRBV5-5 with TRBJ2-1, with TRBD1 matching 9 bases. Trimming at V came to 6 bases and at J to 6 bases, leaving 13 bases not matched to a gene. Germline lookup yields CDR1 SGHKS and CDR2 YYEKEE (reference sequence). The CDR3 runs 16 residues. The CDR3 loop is CASNPPGTGSSNEQFF. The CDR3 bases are TGTGCCAGCAACCCACCCGGGACAGGGTCGAGCAATGAGCAGTTCTTC.

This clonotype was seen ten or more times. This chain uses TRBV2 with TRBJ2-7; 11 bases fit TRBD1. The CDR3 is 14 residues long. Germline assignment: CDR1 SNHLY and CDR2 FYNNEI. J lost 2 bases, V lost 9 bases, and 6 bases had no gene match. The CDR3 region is CASAGTGGAYEQYV. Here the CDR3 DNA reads TGTGCCAGTGCAGGGACAGGGGGTGCCTACGAGCAGTACGTC.

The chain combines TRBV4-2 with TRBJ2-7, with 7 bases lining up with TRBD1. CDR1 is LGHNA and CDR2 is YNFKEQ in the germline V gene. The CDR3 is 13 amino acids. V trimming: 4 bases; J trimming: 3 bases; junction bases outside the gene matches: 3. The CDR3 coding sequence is TGTGCCAGCAGCCGGGGACAGCTCTACGAGCAGTACTTC. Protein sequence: CASSRGQLYEQYF.

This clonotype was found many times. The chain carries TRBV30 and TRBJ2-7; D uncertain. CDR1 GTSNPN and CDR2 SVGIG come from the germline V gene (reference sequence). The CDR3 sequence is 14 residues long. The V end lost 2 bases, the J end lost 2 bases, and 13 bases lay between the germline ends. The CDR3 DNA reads TGTGCCTGGAGTATAGGCGTCTTAACCTACGAGCAGTACTTC. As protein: CAWSIGVLTYEQYF.

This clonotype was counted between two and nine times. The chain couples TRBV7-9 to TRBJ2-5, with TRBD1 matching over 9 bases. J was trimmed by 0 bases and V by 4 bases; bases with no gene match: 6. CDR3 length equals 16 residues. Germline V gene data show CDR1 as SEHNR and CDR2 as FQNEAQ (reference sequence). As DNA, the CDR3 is TGTGCCAGCAGCTCCTCAGGGACAGGGAACCAAGAGACCCAGTACTTC. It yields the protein CASSSSGTGNQETQYF.

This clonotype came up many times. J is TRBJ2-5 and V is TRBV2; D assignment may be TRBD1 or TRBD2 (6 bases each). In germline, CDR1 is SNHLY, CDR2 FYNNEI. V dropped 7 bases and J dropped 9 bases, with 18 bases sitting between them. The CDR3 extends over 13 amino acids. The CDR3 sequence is CASNEGGAGPQYF. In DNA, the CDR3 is TGTGCCAGCAACGAGGGGGGCGCGGGACCCCAGTACTTC.

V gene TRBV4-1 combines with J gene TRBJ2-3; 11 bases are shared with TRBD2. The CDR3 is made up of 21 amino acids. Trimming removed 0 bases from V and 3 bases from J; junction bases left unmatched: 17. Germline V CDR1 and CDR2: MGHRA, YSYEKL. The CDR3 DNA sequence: TGCGCCAGCAGCCAAGATCCCTACCCCAAAAGACTAGCGGGGTTGACAGATACGCAGTATTTT. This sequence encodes CASSQDPYPKRLAGLTDTQYF.

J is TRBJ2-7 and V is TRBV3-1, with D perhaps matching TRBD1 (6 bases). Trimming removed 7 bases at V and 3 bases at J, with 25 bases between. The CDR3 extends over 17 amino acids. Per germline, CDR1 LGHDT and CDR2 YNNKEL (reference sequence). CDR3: CASTNEVPRGRSYEQYF. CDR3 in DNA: TGTGCCAGCACCAATGAGGTCCCCAGGGGTCGTAGCTACGAGCAGTACTTC.

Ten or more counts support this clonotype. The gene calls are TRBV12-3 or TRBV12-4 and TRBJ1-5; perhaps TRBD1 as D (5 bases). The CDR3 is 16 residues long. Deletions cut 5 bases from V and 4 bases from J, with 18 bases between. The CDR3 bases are TGTGCCAGCAGTCCCATACCGGGGCAGGTGAATCAGCCCCAGCATTTT. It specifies CASSPIPGQVNQPQHF.

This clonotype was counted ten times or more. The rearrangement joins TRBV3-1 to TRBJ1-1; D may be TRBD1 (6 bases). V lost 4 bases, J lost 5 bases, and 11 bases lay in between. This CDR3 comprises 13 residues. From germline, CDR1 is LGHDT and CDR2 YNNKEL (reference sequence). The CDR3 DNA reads TGTGCCAGCAGCCTTGGGGGCTGGACTGAAGCTTTCTTT. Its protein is CASSLGGWTEAFF.

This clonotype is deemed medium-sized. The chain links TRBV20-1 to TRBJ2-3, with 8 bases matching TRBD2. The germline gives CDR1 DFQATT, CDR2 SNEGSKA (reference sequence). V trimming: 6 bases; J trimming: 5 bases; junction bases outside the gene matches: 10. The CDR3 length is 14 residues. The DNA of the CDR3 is TGCAGTGCCCCCTCCTCTCTAGCGGGAGATACGCAGTATTTT. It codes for CSAPSSLAGDTQYF.

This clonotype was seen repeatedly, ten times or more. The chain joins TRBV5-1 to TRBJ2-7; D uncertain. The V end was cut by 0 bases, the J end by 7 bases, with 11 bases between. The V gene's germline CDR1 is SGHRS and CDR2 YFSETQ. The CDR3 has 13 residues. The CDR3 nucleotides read TGCGCCAGCAGCTTGGAACGCCCGATGGAGCAGTACTTC. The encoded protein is CASSLERPMEQYF.

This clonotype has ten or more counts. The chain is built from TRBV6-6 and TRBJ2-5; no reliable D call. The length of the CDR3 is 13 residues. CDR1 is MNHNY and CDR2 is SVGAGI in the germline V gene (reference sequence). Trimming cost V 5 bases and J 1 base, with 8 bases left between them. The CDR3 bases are TGTGCCAGCAGTCGTGAAATCCAAGAGACCCAGTACTTC. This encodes CASSREIQETQYF.